This T cell receptor (beta chain) was sequenced for a study of sequential checkpoint blockade in melanoma. Study-wide background: Maintenance nivolumab came after either treatment sequence. TCRbeta immunosequencing was performed on DNA from over 90 pretreatment melanoma tumor samples.

Generated by immunoSEQ multiplex PCR, the TCRdb table keeps only in-frame clones and is missing some. In the table there are about 18,000 clones, under 85% of which are singletons. Described treatment: randomized to nivolumab then ipilimumab (arm A) or the reverse (arm B). DNA-damaging chemotherapy had not been given to any patient beforehand. This clone was seen a single time. Trimming shortened V by 6 bases and J by 3 bases, and 12 bases separated the two germline ends. This CDR3 region has 13 residues. Germline CDR1 and CDR2: SNHLY and FYNNEI. The sample here was tumor tissue (inferred from file names), taken from a patient given nivolumab and ipilimumab in sequence. This chain links TRBV2 with TRBJ2-7, with D uncertain. This clonotype originated in a human donor with melanoma. CDR3 sequence reads: CASSVEGHYEQYF. The CDR3, as DNA: TGTGCCAGCAGCGTAGAAGGGCACTACGAGCAGTACTTC.